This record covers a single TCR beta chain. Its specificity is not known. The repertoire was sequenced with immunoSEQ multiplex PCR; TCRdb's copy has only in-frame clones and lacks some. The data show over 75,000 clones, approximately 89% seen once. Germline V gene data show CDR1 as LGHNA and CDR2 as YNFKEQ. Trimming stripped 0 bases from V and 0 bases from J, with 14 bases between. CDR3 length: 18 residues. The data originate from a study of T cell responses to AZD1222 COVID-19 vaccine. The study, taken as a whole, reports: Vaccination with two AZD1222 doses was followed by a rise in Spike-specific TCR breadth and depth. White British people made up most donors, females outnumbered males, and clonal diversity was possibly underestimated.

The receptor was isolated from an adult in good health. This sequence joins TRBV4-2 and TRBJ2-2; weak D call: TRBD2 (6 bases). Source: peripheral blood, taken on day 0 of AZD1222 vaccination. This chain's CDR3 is CASSQDSPSASNTGELFF. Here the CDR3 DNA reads TGTGCCAGCAGCCAAGATTCTCCTAGCGCTTCGAACACCGGGGAGCTGTTTTTT.